A single sample is the source of the 25 T cell receptor beta chains below, sequenced in a study of vaccination effects on CD4 cells after COVID-19. Data came from immunoSEQ multiplex PCR; TCRdb stores just in-frame clones and leaves some out. The sample has approximately 57,000 clones, around four fifths seen once; the top ten hold 3.5% to 5%. The antigens for these receptors are not known. Scientists isolated CD4+ T cells after a roughly ten-day culture period ended. Two doses of BNT162b2 or mRNA-1273 vaccine were administered to participants. The input for sequencing was CD4+ T cells from PBMCs cultured without peptide, taken after COVID-19 vaccination. The receptors shown here come from a human donor who received a COVID-19 vaccine.

The gene calls are TRBV7-9 and TRBJ1-2, with D maybe TRBD1 (5 bases). CDR3 length equals 14 residues. V lost 5 bases to trimming and J lost 1 base, with 11 bases between them. Germline CDR1 reads SEHNR; CDR2 reads FQNEAQ (reference sequence). The CDR3 DNA reads as TGTGCCAGCAGCCGGGGGGGTGATAACTATGGCTACACCTTC. Protein sequence: CASSRGGDNYGYTF.

This clone was found a few times. The CDR3 bases are TGTGCCAGCAGCTTAAGGGCCGATCAGCCCCAGCATTTT. Translating it yields CASSLRADQPQHF. The chain is built from TRBV7-9 and TRBJ1-5; D unclear. V lost 2 bases to trimming and J lost 5 bases, with 7 bases between them. Germline V CDR1 and CDR2: SEHNR, FQNEAQ (reference sequence). This CDR3 region has 13 residues.

The chain recombines TRBV7-9 with TRBJ2-3, with D hard to call. The CDR3 is made up of 15 amino acids. Trimming removed 8 bases at V and 5 bases at J, with 20 bases between. Germline CDR1 and CDR2: SEHNR and FQNEAQ (reference sequence). The CDR3: CASGSGVGMQDTQYF. As DNA, the CDR3 is TGTGCCAGCGGAAGTGGGGTTGGGATGCAAGATACGCAGTATTTT.

This rearrangement joins TRBV21-1 to TRBJ1-5; the table names TRBD1, a call not compared with the DNA. TRBV21-1 counts as a pseudogene. This CDR3 contains 12 residues. The CDR3 sequence: CARATGDQPQHF. CDR3 nucleotides: TGTGCCAGAGCGACAGGGGATCAGCCCCAGCATTTT.

The V call is TRBV24-1, the J call TRBJ2-1; 7 bases agree with TRBD2. V lost 4 bases and J lost 14; bases outside the gene matches: 10. This CDR3 is 13 amino acids long. CDR1 is KGHDR and CDR2 is SFDVKD in the germline V gene. The CDR3 nucleotides are TGTGCCACCAGTGACTCACCGGGACTACGGAAGTTCTTC. This codes for CATSDSPGLRKFF.

The genes are TRBV15 and TRBJ2-7, with a possible D match to TRBD1 (6 bases). The V end was cut by 3 bases, the J end by 1 base, with 10 bases between. Looked up from germline, CDR1 is LNHNV and CDR2 is YYDKDF (reference sequence). The CDR3 sequence is 14 residues long. DNA for the CDR3: TGTGCCACCAGCAGGTGGACAGAGTCCTACGAGCAGTACTTC. It codes for CATSRWTESYEQYF.

The CDR3 DNA sequence: TGCAGCGTTGAAATCGGAAGGTGGAATGAGCAGTTCTTC. Protein product: CSVEIGRWNEQFF. The chain joins TRBV29-1 to TRBJ2-1; D gene uncertain. The CDR3 loop spans 13 amino acids. V was trimmed by 2 bases and J by 7 bases, leaving 12 bases between them. Germline values: CDR1 SQVTM, CDR2 ANQGSEA.

The CDR3, as DNA: TGTGCCAGCAGTTTATCGATCGGCGGCCCTCCGGGCGCGAGCTCCTACGAGCAGTACTTC. Its protein product is CASSLSIGGPPGASSYEQYF. The genes are TRBV27 and TRBJ2-7; D unclear. The CDR3 runs 20 residues. Between the trimmed V and J ends, which lost 0 bases and 0 bases, there was a span of 24 bases. The germline V gene encodes CDR1 MNHEY and CDR2 SMNVEV (reference sequence).

This clone was found once. CDR3 in amino acids: CASSEIRDTEAFF. In DNA, the CDR3 is TGTGCCAGCAGTGAAATCAGGGACACTGAAGCTTTCTTT. The rearrangement joins TRBV6-1 to TRBJ1-1; D is perhaps TRBD1 (5 bases). The CDR3 is 13 residues long. Germline CDR1 reads MNHNS; CDR2 reads SASEGT. The V end lost 2 bases, the J end lost 3 bases, and 7 bases lay between the germline ends.

The genes are TRBV7-2 and TRBJ2-7, with TRBD2 matching over 8 bases. Germline assignment: CDR1 SGHTA and CDR2 FQGNSA. V shed 5 bases and J 2 bases; nucleotides not matched to a gene: 8. CDR3 size: 15 residues. The CDR3 loop is CASSVSRGGPYEQYF. Here the CDR3 DNA reads TGTGCCAGCAGCGTAAGCCGCGGGGGGCCCTACGAGCAGTACTTC.

The chain employs TRBV12-5 and TRBJ1-1; D is perhaps TRBD1 (5 bases). V lost 5 bases and J 1 base, leaving 11 bases between the germline ends. The V gene's germline CDR1 is LGHNT and CDR2 FRNRAP. This CDR3 region has 14 residues. The chain's CDR3 is CASGPDRRNTEAFF. The CDR3 region has the DNA TGTGCTAGTGGTCCCGACAGAAGGAACACTGAAGCTTTCTTT.

The rearrangement joins TRBV6-5 to TRBJ1-1; D is unclear. The CDR3 runs to 13 residues. The V gene's germline CDR1 is MNHEY and CDR2 SVGAGI. Trimming left V 6 bases short and J 3 bases short, with 11 bases between. The CDR3 region is CASSQFRDTEAFF. The CDR3 DNA reads TGTGCCAGCAGCCAATTTAGGGACACTGAAGCTTTCTTT.

The V call is TRBV7-2, the J call TRBJ2-5; unclear D gene. The CDR3 has 15 residues. V was trimmed by 1 base and J by 3 bases, leaving 12 bases between them. CDR1 is SGHTA and CDR2 is FQGNSA in the germline V gene. This CDR3 reads CASSLDAARKETQYF. The CDR3 coding sequence is TGTGCCAGCAGCTTAGATGCGGCTAGAAAAGAGACCCAGTACTTC.

The sample holds a few counts of this clone. This chain uses TRBV3-1 (or the pseudogene TRBV3-2) with TRBJ2-1, with TRBD2 as a possible D gene (6 bases). CDR1 and CDR2 (germline): LGHDT, YNNKEL (reference sequence). CDR3 length: 16 residues. Deletions cut 2 bases from V and 4 bases from J, with 15 bases between. In nucleotides, the CDR3 is TGTGCCAGCAGCCAAAGGTCGGGGGTCTCATACAATGAGCAGTTCTTC. Amino acid sequence: CASSQRSGVSYNEQFF.

This clone was recorded a few times. The chain links TRBV19 to TRBJ1-2; D gene uncertain. This CDR3 has 14 amino acids. Germline V gene lookup returns CDR1 LNHDA and CDR2 SQIVND (reference sequence). Trimming pared 1 base from V and 3 bases from J, leaving 9 bases between. CDR3: CASSIAAVHYGYTF. In DNA, the CDR3 is TGTGCCAGTAGTATAGCTGCAGTTCACTATGGCTACACCTTC.

The chain recombines TRBV18 with TRBJ1-4; the D is unclear. Germline loops: CDR1 KGHSH, CDR2 LQKENI. The V end lost 3 bases, the J end lost 3 bases, and 5 bases lay between the germline ends. The CDR3 is 13 residues long. The CDR3 DNA follows: TGTGCCAGCTCACCCGGGCCTAATGAAAAACTGTTTTTT. It specifies CASSPGPNEKLFF.

The V call is TRBV10-3, the J call TRBJ2-1; 7 bases align to TRBD1. After removal of 3 bases from V and 4 bases from J, the junction contained 3 bases not matched to a gene. The CDR3 has 14 residues. The germline gives CDR1 ENHRY, CDR2 SYGVKD. The CDR3 sequence: CAISDSTGYNEQFF. The CDR3 DNA sequence: TGTGCCATCAGTGACTCGACAGGGTACAATGAGCAGTTCTTC.

V gene TRBV30 combines with J gene TRBJ1-4; 12 bases line up with TRBD1. The CDR3 loop spans 15 amino acids. The junction had 5 bases not matched to a gene; V was cut back by 3 bases and J by 6 bases. Germline V gene data show CDR1 as GTSNPN and CDR2 as SVGIG (reference sequence). CDR3 region: CAWSPGTGGYEKLFF. CDR3 in DNA: TGTGCCTGGAGCCCGGGGACAGGGGGCTATGAAAAACTGTTTTTT.

This clone was detected a few times. J is TRBJ1-1 and V is TRBV5-1; the D gene is possibly TRBD1 (6 bases). CDR1 and CDR2 (germline): SGHRS, YFSETQ. Trimming pared 4 bases from V and 6 bases from J, leaving 10 bases between. CDR3 length: 12 amino acids. CDR3 DNA sequence: TGCGCCAGCAGCCGGGGGGCGGCTGAAGCTTTCTTT. Protein: CASSRGAAEAFF.

The genes are TRBV9 and TRBJ2-7; 16 positions agree with TRBD2. Trimming took 0 bases from V and 6 from J; bases not matched to a gene: 9. Looked up from germline, CDR1 is SGDLS and CDR2 is YYNGEE. The CDR3 is 18 amino acids. The CDR3 region has the DNA TGTGCCAGCAGCGTAGCGCCTGGGACTAGCGGGGGGGCGCCCGAGCAGTACTTC. Amino acids: CASSVAPGTSGGAPEQYF.

This chain links TRBV14 with TRBJ2-1; possibly TRBD2 for D (5 bases). Germline lookup yields CDR1 SGHDN and CDR2 FVKESK. Trimming removed 0 bases from V and 0 bases from J, with 15 bases in between. The CDR3 runs 18 residues. CDR3 sequence (DNA): TGTGCCAGCAGCCAAGATGAGGGATGGATAAGCTCCTACAATGAGCAGTTCTTC. This sequence encodes CASSQDEGWISSYNEQFF.

The chain employs TRBV9 and TRBJ1-3, with TRBD1 matching 7 bases. Trimming cost V 0 bases and J 2 bases; bases outside gene matches: 8. The CDR3 has 17 amino acids. Germline V gene sequence: CDR1 SGDLS, CDR2 YYNGEE. The CDR3 region is CASSVAGQGGTGNTIYF. The CDR3 DNA sequence: TGTGCCAGCAGCGTAGCGGGGCAGGGGGGAACTGGAAACACCATATATTTT.

The chain is built from TRBV6-1 and TRBJ2-7; 8 positions match TRBD2. The CDR3 extends over 14 amino acids. After removal of 0 bases from V and 5 bases from J, the junction contained 3 bases not matched to a gene. CDR1 MNHNS and CDR2 SASEGT come from the germline V gene. CDR3 region: CASSEAGLGHEQYF. The DNA for the CDR3 is TGTGCCAGCAGTGAAGCGGGACTAGGCCACGAGCAGTACTTC.

This clone appeared a few times. V and J are TRBV5-4 and TRBJ2-2; 7 bases agree with TRBD1. This CDR3 region has 15 residues. Trimming took 2 bases from V and 4 from J; bases not matched to a gene: 5. CDR1 and CDR2 (germline): SGHNT, YYREEE (reference sequence). The CDR3 region has the DNA TGTGCCAGCAGCTTAGGGGGCTCGGTCACCGGGGAGCTGTTTTTT. It codes for CASSLGGSVTGELFF.

The chain uses TRBV9 and TRBJ2-5, with 12 bases fitting TRBD1. The length of the CDR3 is 15 residues. CDR1 and CDR2 (germline): SGDLS, YYNGEE. J gave up 5 bases and V 2 bases, and 4 bases lay outside the gene matches. DNA for the CDR3: TGTGCCAGCAGCGTCGGGACAGGGGGCGTGGAGACCCAGTACTTC. Its translation: CASSVGTGGVETQYF. The whole variable domain, filled in from reference TRBV9 and TRBJ2-5, reads DSGVTQTPKHLITATGQRVTLRCSPRSGDLSVYWYQQSLDQGLQFLIQYYNGEERAKGNILERFSAQQFPDLHSELNLSSLELGDSALYFCASSVGTGGVETQYFGPGTRLLVL.